The T cell receptor beta chain described here comes from a study of CD8+CD57+ T cells in acquired aplastic anemia. Overall study context: An average of about 3.4 ug of DNA was obtained from sorted CD4+ and CD8+ cells. There were about 10.8 million reads, on average, for CD4+ cells from healthy donors. Notes on the study in general: Patients did not significantly differ from controls in CD8+ Simpson's diversity. Researchers report that 25 to 30 CD8+ CDR3 sequences appeared in both patients and controls.

Template material for TCR beta VDJ and CDR3 profiling consisted of genomic DNA. TCRdb reprocessed the reads via MiXCR and lists one record per CDR3 protein. This sample has about 130,000 distinct CDR3 sequences, with 48% found just once. To note about this clonotype: Antigen: not known. Germline is not matched at one junction end, which may reflect a read error.

The CDR3 runs to 12 residues. Germline V gives CDR1 SGHRS, CDR2 YFSETQ. Input material: sorted CD4+, CD8+, or CD8+CD57+ T cells (not recorded which) from PBMCs. V and J are TRBV5-1 and TRBJ1-2; D is uncertain. The TCR originated in a human donor in good health, serving as a control. CDR3 coding DNA: TGTGCCAGCAGCTTGTCAAGCTATGGCTACACCTTC. Protein: CASSLSSYGYTF.